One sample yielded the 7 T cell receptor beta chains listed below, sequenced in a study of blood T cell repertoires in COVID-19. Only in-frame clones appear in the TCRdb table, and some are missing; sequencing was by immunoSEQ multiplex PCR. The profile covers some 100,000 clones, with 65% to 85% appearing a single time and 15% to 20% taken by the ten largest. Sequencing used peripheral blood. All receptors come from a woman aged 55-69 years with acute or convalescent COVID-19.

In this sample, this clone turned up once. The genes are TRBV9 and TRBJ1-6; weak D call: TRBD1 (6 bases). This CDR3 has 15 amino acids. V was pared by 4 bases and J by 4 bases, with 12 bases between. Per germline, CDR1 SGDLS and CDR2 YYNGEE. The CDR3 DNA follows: TGTGCCAGCAGCTCCCGGACAGCTTATAATTCACCCCTCCACTTT. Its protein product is CASSSRTAYNSPLHF.

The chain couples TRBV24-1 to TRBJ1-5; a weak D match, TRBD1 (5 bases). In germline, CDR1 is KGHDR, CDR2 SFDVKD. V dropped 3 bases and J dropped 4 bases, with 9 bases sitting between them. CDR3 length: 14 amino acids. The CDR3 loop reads CATSDSGGNQPQHF. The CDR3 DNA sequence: TGTGCCACCAGTGATAGCGGGGGAAATCAGCCCCAGCATTTT.

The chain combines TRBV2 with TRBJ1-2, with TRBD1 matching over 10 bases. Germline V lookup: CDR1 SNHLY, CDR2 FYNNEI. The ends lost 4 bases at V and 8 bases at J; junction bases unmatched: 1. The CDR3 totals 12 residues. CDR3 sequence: CASSGTGGGYTF. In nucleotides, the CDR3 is TGTGCCAGCAGTGGGACAGGGGGAGGCTACACCTTC.

Here the CDR3 reads CASSRGSNEQFF. CDR3 DNA sequence: TGTGCCAGCAGTCGGGGGAGCAATGAGCAGTTCTTC. The rearrangement uses TRBV6-2 or TRBV6-3 and TRBJ2-1, with a possible D match to TRBD2 (6 bases). The germline CDR1 and CDR2 sequences are MNHEY and SVGEGT. The CDR3 has 12 residues. Trimming shortened V by 5 bases and J by 6 bases, and 8 bases separated the two germline ends.

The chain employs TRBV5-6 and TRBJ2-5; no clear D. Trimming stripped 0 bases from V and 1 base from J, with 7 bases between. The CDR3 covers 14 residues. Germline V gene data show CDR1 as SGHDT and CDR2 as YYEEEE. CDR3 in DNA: TGTGCCAGCAGCTTGGGACTCGCCCAAGAGACCCAGTACTTC. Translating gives CASSLGLAQETQYF.

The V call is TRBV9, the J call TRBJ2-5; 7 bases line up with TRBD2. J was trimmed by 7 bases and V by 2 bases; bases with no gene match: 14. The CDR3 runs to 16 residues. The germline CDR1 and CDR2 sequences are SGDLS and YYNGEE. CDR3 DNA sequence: TGTGCCAGCAGCGTCGCCCCGGGGACTACTGTTGCGACCCAGTACTTC. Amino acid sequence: CASSVAPGTTVATQYF.

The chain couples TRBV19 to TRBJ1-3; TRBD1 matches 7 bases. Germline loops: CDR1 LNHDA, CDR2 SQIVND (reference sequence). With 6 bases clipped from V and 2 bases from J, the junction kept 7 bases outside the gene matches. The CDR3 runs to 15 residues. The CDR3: CASRATGDPGNTIYF. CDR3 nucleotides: TGTGCCAGTAGAGCCACAGGGGACCCTGGAAACACCATATATTTT. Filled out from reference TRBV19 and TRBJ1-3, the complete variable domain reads DGGITQSPKYLFRKEGQNVTLSCEQNLNHDAMYWYRQDPGQGLRLIYYSQIVNDFQKGDIAEGYSVSREKKESFPLTVTSAQKNPTAFYLCASRATGDPGNTIYFGEGSWLTVV.